Presented here are 9 T cell receptor beta chains from one specimen sequenced in a study of shared clonotypes between healthy human individuals. Sequencing used immunoSEQ multiplex PCR; TCRdb keeps in-frame clones, though not all of them. The table lists around 530,000 clones, roughly four fifths of them singletons. Sequenced: PBMCs. These receptors were collected from a woman between 40 and 50 years old in good health. Some clones in this sample may be carry-over from other donors' samples.

The gene calls are TRBV5-1 and TRBJ2-1; 9 nucleotides match TRBD1. After removal of 2 bases from V and 5 bases from J, the junction contained 5 bases not matched to a gene. CDR3 length equals 15 residues. Per the germline V gene, CDR1 is SGHRS and CDR2 is YFSETQ. The CDR3, as DNA: TGCGCCAGCAGCTTTTGGGACAGGGATAACAATGAGCAGTTCTTC. Residues: CASSFWDRDNNEQFF. The variable domain in full, with the rest retrieved from reference TRBV5-1 and TRBJ2-1, is KAGVTQTPRYLIKTRGQQVTLSCSPISGHRSVSWYQQTPGQGLQFLFEYFSETQRNKGNFPGRFSGRQFSNSRSEMNVSTLELGDSALYLCASSFWDRDNNEQFFGPGTRLTVL.

This clone was observed a few times. The chain has TRBV6-5 and TRBJ2-1; D is undetermined. Germline V gene data show CDR1 as MNHEY and CDR2 as SVGAGI. V was trimmed by 0 bases and J by 10 bases, leaving 4 bases between them. The CDR3 is 11 amino acids. CDR3 residues: CASSYSGEQFF. CDR3 coding DNA: TGTGCCAGCAGTTACTCTGGGGAGCAGTTCTTC.

The J gene is TRBJ1-3, the V gene TRBV19; D not resolved. This CDR3 is 15 amino acids long. The germline V gene has CDR1 LNHDA and CDR2 SQIVND (reference sequence). V lost 6 bases to trimming and J lost 0 bases, with 12 bases between them. The CDR3 bases are TGTGCCAGTAGGCCCGGGTCAAACTCTGGAAACACCATATATTTT. Translating gives CASRPGSNSGNTIYF.

The rearrangement uses TRBV7-2 and TRBJ1-5; no firm D call. This CDR3 is built from 16 residues. The germline V and J ends were trimmed by 4 bases and 3 bases, with 16 bases remaining between them. Germline assignment: CDR1 SGHTA and CDR2 FQGNSA. CDR3 DNA sequence: TGTGCCAGCAGCTCCCGGTCGGGGAGGGACAATCAGCCCCAGCATTTT. It encodes CASSSRSGRDNQPQHF.

The genes are TRBV6-4 and TRBJ2-2, with 7 bases identical to TRBD1. The V gene end was trimmed by 5 bases and the J gene end by 1 base; junction bases not matched to a gene: 1. The CDR3 runs 14 residues. CDR1 and CDR2 (germline): MRHNA, SNTAGT. CDR3 DNA sequence: TGTGCCAGCAGTCGACAGGGGAACACCGGGGAGCTGTTTTTT. Protein product: CASSRQGNTGELFF.

This clone was seen only a few times. This likely stems from a read error, as it lies one base from a far larger clone. Because it lacks the conserved phenylalanine or tryptophan at the end, this CDR3 is likely a read error. The sample carries other DNA sequences with the same CDR3. V is TRBV29-1 and J is TRBJ1-2; the D is unclear. Per the germline V gene, CDR1 is SQVTM and CDR2 is ANQGSEA. This CDR3 is built from 12 residues. Trimming took 0 bases from V and 1 from J, leaving 3 bases between them. The CDR3 sequence is CSVEDHNYGYTL. In DNA, the CDR3 is TGCAGCGTTGAAGACCATAACTATGGCTACACCCTC.

Details on this clone: This likely stems from a read error, as it lies one base from a far larger clone. Other DNA sequences within the sample encode an identical CDR3. This chain uses TRBV7-9 with TRBJ2-4; D unclear. From germline, CDR1 is SEHNR and CDR2 FQNEAQ (reference sequence). CDR3 size: 12 residues. The CDR3 nucleotides are TGCGCCAGCAGCTTAGATGCAGACATTCAGTACTTC. Residues: CASSLDADIQYF.

This chain joins TRBV27 and TRBJ1-5, with 12 bases aligning to TRBD1. The V gene's germline CDR1 is MNHEY and CDR2 SMNVEV (reference sequence). Trimming at V came to 6 bases and at J to 5 bases, leaving 5 bases not matched to a gene. This CDR3 comprises 15 residues. CDR3 sequence reads: CASRSGTGGDQPQHF. The CDR3, as DNA: TGTGCCAGCAGATCCGGGACAGGGGGCGATCAGCCCCAGCATTTT.

As to this clone: A clone one base away is much larger, so this may be a read error. The CDR3: CASSTREGGNTEDFF. In DNA, the CDR3 is TGTGCCAGCAGTACGAGGGAGGGAGGGAACACTGAAGATTTCTTT. The rearrangement uses TRBV6-6 and TRBJ1-1; D is unclear. The CDR3 runs to 15 residues. In germline, CDR1 is MNHNY, CDR2 SVGAGI (reference sequence).